One sample yielded the 5 T cell receptor beta chains listed below, sequenced in a study of cytomegalovirus exposure and HLA in healthy donors. The PCR ran on 60 Vbeta and 13 Jbeta primers. Produced via immunoSEQ multiplex PCR; TCRdb's table is partial and in-frame only. The sample yields more than 85,000 clones, over 65% seen once. The sample consisted of PBMCs. The receptors come from a man aged 40-50 years in good health and CMV-seropositive.

This clone came up a few times. The chain recombines TRBV6-1 with TRBJ1-1; 9 bases align to TRBD1. Germline CDR1 reads MNHNS; CDR2 reads SASEGT. This CDR3 comprises 13 residues. Losses at the gene ends were 10 bases for V and 3 bases for J; bases not matched to a gene: 6. CDR3: CATGQGRYTEAFF. For the CDR3, the DNA is TGTGCCACCGGACAGGGGAGATACACTGAAGCTTTCTTT.

This clone was detected once. This rearrangement joins TRBV2 to TRBJ1-5; no clear D gene. The V end was cut by 3 bases, the J end by 4 bases, with 13 bases between. CDR1 is SNHLY, CDR2 FYNNEI, per germline. This CDR3 is built from 15 residues. The CDR3 nucleotides read TGTGCCAGCAGTGATAGGGCAGGAGGGAATCAGCCCCAGCATTTT. Translated, it gives CASSDRAGGNQPQHF.

This chain links TRBV4-3 with TRBJ1-3; 12 positions agree with TRBD1. The junction had 5 bases not matched to a gene; V was cut back by 0 bases and J by 8 bases. The CDR3 extends over 16 amino acids. The germline V gene encodes CDR1 LGHNA and CDR2 YSLEER. CDR3 residues: CASSQDWGQGADTIYF. CDR3 sequence (DNA): TGCGCCAGCAGCCAAGATTGGGGACAGGGGGCGGACACCATATATTTT.

The chain has TRBV18 and TRBJ2-3, with 10 bases identical to TRBD1. The CDR3 runs 16 residues. The germline gives CDR1 KGHSH, CDR2 LQKENI. Trimming at V came to 3 bases and at J to 1 base, leaving 4 bases not matched to a gene. DNA for the CDR3: TGTGCCAGCTCACCCCTAGGGACAGGGGGCACAGATACGCAGTATTTT. Encoded protein: CASSPLGTGGTDTQYF. Drawing the rest from reference TRBV18 and TRBJ2-3, the complete variable domain is NAGVMQNPRHLVRRRGQEARLRCSPMKGHSHVYWYRQLPEEGLKFMVYLQKENIIDESGMPKERFSAEFPKEGPSILRIQQVVRGDSAAYFCASSPLGTGGTDTQYFGPGTRLTVL.

CDR3 sequence: CASSLVRTGANEQFF. In DNA, the CDR3 is TGTGCCAGCAGCTTGGTTAGGACAGGGGCGAATGAGCAGTTCTTC. This chain links TRBV11-1 with TRBJ2-1; 9 bases are a match to TRBD1. CDR3 length: 15 amino acids. J was trimmed by 7 bases and V by 3 bases; bases with no gene match: 7. Germline CDR1 is SGHAT and CDR2 is FQDESV (reference sequence). Combining the CDR3 with reference TRBV11-1 and TRBJ2-1 gives the whole variable domain EAEVAQSPRYKITEKSQAVAFWCDPISGHATLYWYRQILGQGPELLVQFQDESVVDDSQLPKDRFSAERLKGVDSTLKIQPAELGDSAMYLCASSLVRTGANEQFFGPGTRLTVL.